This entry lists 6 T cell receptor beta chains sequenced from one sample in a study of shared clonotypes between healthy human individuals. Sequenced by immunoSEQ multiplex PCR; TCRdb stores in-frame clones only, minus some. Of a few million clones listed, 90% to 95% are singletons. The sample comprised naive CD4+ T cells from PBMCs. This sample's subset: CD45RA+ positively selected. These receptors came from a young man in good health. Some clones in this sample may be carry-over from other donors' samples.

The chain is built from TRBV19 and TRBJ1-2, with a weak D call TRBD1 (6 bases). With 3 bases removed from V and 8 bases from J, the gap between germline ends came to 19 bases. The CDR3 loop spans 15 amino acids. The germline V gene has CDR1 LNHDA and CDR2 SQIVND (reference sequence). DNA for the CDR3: TGTGCCAGTAGTATCTCCCTGGCAGGGGAGCGGGGCTACACCTTC. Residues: CASSISLAGERGYTF.

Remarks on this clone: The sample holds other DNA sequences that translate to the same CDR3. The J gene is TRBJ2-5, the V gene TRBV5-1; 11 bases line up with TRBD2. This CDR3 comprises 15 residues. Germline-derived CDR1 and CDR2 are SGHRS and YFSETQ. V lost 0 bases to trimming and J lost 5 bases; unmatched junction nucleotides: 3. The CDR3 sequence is CASSLVLAGVETQYF. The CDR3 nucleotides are TGCGCCAGCAGCTTGGTACTAGCGGGAGTTGAGACCCAGTACTTC.

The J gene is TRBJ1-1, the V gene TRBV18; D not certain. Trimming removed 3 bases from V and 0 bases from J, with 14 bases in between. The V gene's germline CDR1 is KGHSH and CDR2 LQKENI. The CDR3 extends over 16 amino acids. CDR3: CASSPRVLGLNTEAFF. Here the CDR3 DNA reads TGTGCCAGCTCACCTCGGGTGTTGGGTTTGAACACTGAAGCTTTCTTT. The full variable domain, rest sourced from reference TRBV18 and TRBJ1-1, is NAGVMQNPRHLVRRRGQEARLRCSPMKGHSHVYWYRQLPEEGLKFMVYLQKENIIDESGMPKERFSAEFPKEGPSILRIQQVVRGDSAAYFCASSPRVLGLNTEAFFGQGTRLTVV.

The CDR3 here is CASSRELTASTDTQYF. CDR3 in DNA: TGTGCCAGCAGCCGAGAACTGACAGCTAGCACAGATACGCAGTATTTT. This chain uses TRBV5-5 with TRBJ2-3; the D gene is possibly TRBD1 (5 bases). The CDR3 loop spans 16 amino acids. CDR1 is SGHKS and CDR2 is YYEKEE in the germline V gene (reference sequence). V shed 4 bases and J shed 0 bases, with 15 bases lying between them.

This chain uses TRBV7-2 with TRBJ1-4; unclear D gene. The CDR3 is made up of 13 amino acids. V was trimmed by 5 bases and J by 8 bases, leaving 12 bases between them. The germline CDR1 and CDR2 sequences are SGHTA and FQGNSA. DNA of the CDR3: TGTGCCAGCAGCAGCGGGGATTCGGAAAAACTGTTTTTT. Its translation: CASSSGDSEKLFF.

CDR3 sequence (DNA): TGCGCCAGCAGCCACGGGACTAGCGGGGGATTTTCCTACGAGCAGTACTTC. Its protein is CASSHGTSGGFSYEQYF. The rearrangement links TRBV5-1 to TRBJ2-7; 14 nucleotides line up with TRBD2. Germline CDR1 and CDR2: SGHRS and YFSETQ. This CDR3 region has 17 residues. J lost 1 base, V lost 4 bases, and 7 bases had no gene match.